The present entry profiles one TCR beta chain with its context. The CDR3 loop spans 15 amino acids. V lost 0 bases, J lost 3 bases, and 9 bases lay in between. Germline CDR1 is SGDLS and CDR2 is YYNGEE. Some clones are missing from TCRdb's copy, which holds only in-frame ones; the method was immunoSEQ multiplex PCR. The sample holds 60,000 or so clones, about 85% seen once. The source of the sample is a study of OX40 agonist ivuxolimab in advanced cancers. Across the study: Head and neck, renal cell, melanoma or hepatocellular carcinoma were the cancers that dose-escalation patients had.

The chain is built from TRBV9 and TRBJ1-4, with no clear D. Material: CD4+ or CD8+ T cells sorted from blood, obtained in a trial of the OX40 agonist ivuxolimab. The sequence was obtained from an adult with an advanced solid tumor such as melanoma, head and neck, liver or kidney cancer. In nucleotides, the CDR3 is TGTGCCAGCAGCGTAGGCCCTACGGCTAATGAAAAACTGTTTTTT. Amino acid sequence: CASSVGPTANEKLFF.